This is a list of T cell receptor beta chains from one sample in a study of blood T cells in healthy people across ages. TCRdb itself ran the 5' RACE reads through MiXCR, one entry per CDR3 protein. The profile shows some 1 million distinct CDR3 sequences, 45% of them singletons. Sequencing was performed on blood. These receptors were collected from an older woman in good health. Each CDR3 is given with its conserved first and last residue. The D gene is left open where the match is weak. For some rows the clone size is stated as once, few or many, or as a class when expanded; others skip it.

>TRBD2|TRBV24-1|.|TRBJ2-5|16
CATSDFPSGISETQYF
TGTGCCACCAGTGATTTCCCTAGCGGGATTTCGGAGACCCAGTACTTC
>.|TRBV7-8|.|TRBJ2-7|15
CASILGGTKYSEQYF
TGTGCCAGCATCCTGGGGGGTACAAAGTACAGCGAGCAGTACTTC
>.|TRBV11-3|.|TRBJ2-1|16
CASSLVISGESNEQFF
TGTGCCAGCAGCTTAGTGATTAGCGGAGAGAGTAATGAGCAGTTCTTC
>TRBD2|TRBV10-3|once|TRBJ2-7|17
CATRSRGLAGGPYEQYF
TGTGCCACCAGATCGAGAGGACTAGCGGGAGGGCCATACGAGCAGTACTTC
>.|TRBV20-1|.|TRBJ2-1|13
CSARGASRGEQFF
TGCAGTGCTAGAGGAGCTAGCCGGGGCGAGCAGTTCTTC
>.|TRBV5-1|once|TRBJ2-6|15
CASSPTGSEANVLTF
TGCGCCAGCAGTCCCACAGGCTCTGAGGCCAACGTCCTGACTTTC
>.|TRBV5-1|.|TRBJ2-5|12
CASSETEETQYF
TGCGCCAGCAGCGAGACTGAAGAGACCCAGTACTTC
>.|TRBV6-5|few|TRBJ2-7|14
CASSGLGEKYEQYF
TGTGCCAGCAGTGGACTGGGGGAGAAGTACGAGCAGTACTTC
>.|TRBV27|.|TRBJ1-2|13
CASSLWGSVGYTF
TGTGCCAGCAGTTTATGGGGCTCCGTTGGCTACACCTTC
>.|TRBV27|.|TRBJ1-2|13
CTSRAAGDYGYTF
TGTACCAGCAGGGCCGCGGGTGATTATGGCTACACCTTC
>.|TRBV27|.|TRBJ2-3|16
CASSLRSTANTDTQYF
TGTGCCAGCAGTCTCCGATCGACAGCGAACACAGATACGCAGTATTTT
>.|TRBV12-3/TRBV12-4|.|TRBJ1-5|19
CASSPHTLRQDRSNQPQHF
TGTGCCAGCAGTCCCCATACCCTTAGACAGGATCGAAGCAATCAGCCCCAGCATTTT
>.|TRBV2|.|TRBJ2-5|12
CASSEGHNEQYF
TGTGCCAGCAGTGAGGGCCACAATGAGCAGTACTTC
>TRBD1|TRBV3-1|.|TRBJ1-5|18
CASSQELSGTGLNQPQHF
TGTGCCAGCAGCCAAGAATTGTCAGGGACAGGCCTCAATCAGCCCCAGCATTTT
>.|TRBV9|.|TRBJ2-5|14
CASSPRTAWETQYF
TGTGCCAGCAGCCCCCGGACAGCCTGGGAGACCCAGTACTTC
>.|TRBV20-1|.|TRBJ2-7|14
CSARHPSSSYEQYF
TGCAGTGCTAGACACCCATCGAGCTCCTACGAGCAGTACTTC
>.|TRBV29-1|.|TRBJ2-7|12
CSVEDTYYEQYF
TGCAGCGTTGAAGACACCTACTACGAGCAGTACTTC
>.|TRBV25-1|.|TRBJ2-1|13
CASSEGVYNEQFF
TGTGCCAGCAGTGAAGGGGTGTACAATGAGCAGTTCTTC
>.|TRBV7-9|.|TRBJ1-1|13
CASSLSSDTEAFF
TGTGCCAGCAGCTTATCTTCAGACACTGAAGCTTTCTTT
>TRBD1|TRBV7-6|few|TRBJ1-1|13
CASSSQGGTEAFF
TGTGCCAGCAGCTCGCAGGGGGGAACTGAAGCTTTCTTT
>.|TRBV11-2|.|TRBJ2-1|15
CASSLEWDGSNEQFF
TGTGCCAGCAGCTTAGAGTGGGACGGGAGCAATGAGCAGTTCTTC
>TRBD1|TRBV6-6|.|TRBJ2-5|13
CASSAGGRETQYF
TGTGCCAGCAGTGCAGGGGGACGAGAGACCCAGTACTTC
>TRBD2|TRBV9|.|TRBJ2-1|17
CASSVFSGRGGLDEQFF
TGTGCCAGCAGCGTATTTAGCGGGAGGGGAGGCCTTGATGAGCAGTTCTTC
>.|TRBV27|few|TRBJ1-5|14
CASGPAGSNQPQHF
TGTGCCAGCGGTCCGGCAGGGAGCAATCAGCCCCAGCATTTT
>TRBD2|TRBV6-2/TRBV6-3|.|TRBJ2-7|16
CASTSGLAGVLREQYF
TGTGCCAGCACCTCGGGACTAGCGGGAGTCTTGCGCGAGCAGTACTTC
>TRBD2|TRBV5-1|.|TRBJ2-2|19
CASSSRPRLAEASTGELFF
TGCGCCAGCAGCTCCCGTCCCCGACTAGCAGAGGCGAGCACCGGGGAGCTGTTTTTT
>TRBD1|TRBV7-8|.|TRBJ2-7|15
CASRETTGGSYEQYF
TGTGCCAGCAGAGAAACGACAGGGGGGTCCTACGAGCAGTACTTC
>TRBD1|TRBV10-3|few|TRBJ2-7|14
CAIGGTGSVYEQYF
TGTGCCATCGGGGGGACAGGGTCCGTCTACGAGCAGTACTTC
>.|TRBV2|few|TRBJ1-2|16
CASSEVAGGGNYGYTF
TGTGCCAGCAGTGAAGTAGCCGGAGGAGGTAACTATGGCTACACCTTC
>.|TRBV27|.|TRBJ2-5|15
CASSLETGVRETQYF
TGTGCCAGCAGTTTAGAGACCGGGGTCAGAGAGACCCAGTACTTC
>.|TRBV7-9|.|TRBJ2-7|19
CASSFSTSPQAFSYNEQYF
TGTGCCAGCAGCTTTTCCACTAGCCCCCAAGCATTCTCCTACAATGAGCAGTACTTC
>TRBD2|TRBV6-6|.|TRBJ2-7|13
CASGSGRAYEQYF
TGTGCCAGTGGTAGCGGGAGGGCCTACGAGCAGTACTTC